This T cell receptor beta chain was retrieved from a study of blood T cell repertoires in COVID-19. Across the study: The samples span acute and convalescent COVID-19 from the United States, Italy and Spain. The cDNA or gDNA used as material had been derived from T cells, B-cell-depleted T cells, or PBMCs.

In the authors' methods: It was from reference gene primer amplification that nucleated cell counts were estimated. TCRdb's copy holds only in-frame clones and misses some; the assay was immunoSEQ multiplex PCR. The DNA was the basis for D and trimming; V, J and clone size are from that table. The sample contains 400,000 to 550,000 clones, roughly 85% of which appear only once. This CDR3 region has 14 residues. The V gene lost 1 base and the J gene lost 5 bases, with 8 bases spanning the gap. CDR1 is SGHTA, CDR2 FQGNSA, per germline. The sequenced sample consisted of PBMCs or T cells enriched from blood (not recorded which). The receptor's source is a woman aged 18-29 years with acute COVID-19. The V gene is TRBV7-2, the J gene TRBJ2-2, with a possible D match to TRBD2 (5 bases). The CDR3 DNA reads as TGTGCCAGCAGCTTAGGAGAGGGAACCGGGGAGCTGTTTTTT. Amino acid sequence: CASSLGEGTGELFF.